A single sample is the source of the 3 T cell receptor beta chains below, sequenced in a study of blood T cell repertoires in COVID-19. Generated by immunoSEQ multiplex PCR, the TCRdb table keeps only in-frame clones and is missing some. The repertoire holds over 130,000 clones, about 85% seen once, with roughly 2.5% in the top ten. The material sequenced was peripheral blood. These receptors were obtained from a human donor with COVID-19, enrolled during active disease. The donor label of this sample is uncertain.

This sequence joins TRBV9 and TRBJ1-3; 7 bases are shared with TRBD1. This CDR3 is 17 amino acids long. J gave up 4 bases and V 4 bases, and 14 bases lay outside the gene matches. Germline V gene lookup returns CDR1 SGDLS and CDR2 YYNGEE. The CDR3 nucleotides read TGTGCCAGCAGCACCCGACAGGGTCACCGTTCCGGAAACACCATATATTTT. As protein: CASSTRQGHRSGNTIYF. Supplemented by reference TRBV9 and TRBJ1-3, the full variable domain reads DSGVTQTPKHLITATGQRVTLRCSPRSGDLSVYWYQQSLDQGLQFLIQYYNGEERAKGNILERFSAQQFPDLHSELNLSSLELGDSALYFCASSTRQGHRSGNTIYFGEGSWLTVV.

The rearrangement uses TRBV2 and TRBJ1-5; D not resolved. This CDR3 contains 13 residues. V was clipped by 8 bases and J by 0 bases, with 8 bases between them. Germline lookup yields CDR1 SNHLY and CDR2 FYNNEI. CDR3 DNA sequence: TGTGCCAGCGGGAGGAATAGCAATCAGCCCCAGCATTTT. This codes for CASGRNSNQPQHF.

The chain combines TRBV2 with TRBJ1-4, with D possibly TRBD1 on 6 matching bases. This CDR3 has 14 residues. The germline V and J ends were trimmed by 6 bases and 8 bases, with 16 bases remaining between them. Germline V gives CDR1 SNHLY, CDR2 FYNNEI. The CDR3 reads CASSGQGMGEKLFF. CDR3 sequence (DNA): TGTGCCAGCAGCGGTCAGGGGATGGGGGAAAAACTGTTTTTT.